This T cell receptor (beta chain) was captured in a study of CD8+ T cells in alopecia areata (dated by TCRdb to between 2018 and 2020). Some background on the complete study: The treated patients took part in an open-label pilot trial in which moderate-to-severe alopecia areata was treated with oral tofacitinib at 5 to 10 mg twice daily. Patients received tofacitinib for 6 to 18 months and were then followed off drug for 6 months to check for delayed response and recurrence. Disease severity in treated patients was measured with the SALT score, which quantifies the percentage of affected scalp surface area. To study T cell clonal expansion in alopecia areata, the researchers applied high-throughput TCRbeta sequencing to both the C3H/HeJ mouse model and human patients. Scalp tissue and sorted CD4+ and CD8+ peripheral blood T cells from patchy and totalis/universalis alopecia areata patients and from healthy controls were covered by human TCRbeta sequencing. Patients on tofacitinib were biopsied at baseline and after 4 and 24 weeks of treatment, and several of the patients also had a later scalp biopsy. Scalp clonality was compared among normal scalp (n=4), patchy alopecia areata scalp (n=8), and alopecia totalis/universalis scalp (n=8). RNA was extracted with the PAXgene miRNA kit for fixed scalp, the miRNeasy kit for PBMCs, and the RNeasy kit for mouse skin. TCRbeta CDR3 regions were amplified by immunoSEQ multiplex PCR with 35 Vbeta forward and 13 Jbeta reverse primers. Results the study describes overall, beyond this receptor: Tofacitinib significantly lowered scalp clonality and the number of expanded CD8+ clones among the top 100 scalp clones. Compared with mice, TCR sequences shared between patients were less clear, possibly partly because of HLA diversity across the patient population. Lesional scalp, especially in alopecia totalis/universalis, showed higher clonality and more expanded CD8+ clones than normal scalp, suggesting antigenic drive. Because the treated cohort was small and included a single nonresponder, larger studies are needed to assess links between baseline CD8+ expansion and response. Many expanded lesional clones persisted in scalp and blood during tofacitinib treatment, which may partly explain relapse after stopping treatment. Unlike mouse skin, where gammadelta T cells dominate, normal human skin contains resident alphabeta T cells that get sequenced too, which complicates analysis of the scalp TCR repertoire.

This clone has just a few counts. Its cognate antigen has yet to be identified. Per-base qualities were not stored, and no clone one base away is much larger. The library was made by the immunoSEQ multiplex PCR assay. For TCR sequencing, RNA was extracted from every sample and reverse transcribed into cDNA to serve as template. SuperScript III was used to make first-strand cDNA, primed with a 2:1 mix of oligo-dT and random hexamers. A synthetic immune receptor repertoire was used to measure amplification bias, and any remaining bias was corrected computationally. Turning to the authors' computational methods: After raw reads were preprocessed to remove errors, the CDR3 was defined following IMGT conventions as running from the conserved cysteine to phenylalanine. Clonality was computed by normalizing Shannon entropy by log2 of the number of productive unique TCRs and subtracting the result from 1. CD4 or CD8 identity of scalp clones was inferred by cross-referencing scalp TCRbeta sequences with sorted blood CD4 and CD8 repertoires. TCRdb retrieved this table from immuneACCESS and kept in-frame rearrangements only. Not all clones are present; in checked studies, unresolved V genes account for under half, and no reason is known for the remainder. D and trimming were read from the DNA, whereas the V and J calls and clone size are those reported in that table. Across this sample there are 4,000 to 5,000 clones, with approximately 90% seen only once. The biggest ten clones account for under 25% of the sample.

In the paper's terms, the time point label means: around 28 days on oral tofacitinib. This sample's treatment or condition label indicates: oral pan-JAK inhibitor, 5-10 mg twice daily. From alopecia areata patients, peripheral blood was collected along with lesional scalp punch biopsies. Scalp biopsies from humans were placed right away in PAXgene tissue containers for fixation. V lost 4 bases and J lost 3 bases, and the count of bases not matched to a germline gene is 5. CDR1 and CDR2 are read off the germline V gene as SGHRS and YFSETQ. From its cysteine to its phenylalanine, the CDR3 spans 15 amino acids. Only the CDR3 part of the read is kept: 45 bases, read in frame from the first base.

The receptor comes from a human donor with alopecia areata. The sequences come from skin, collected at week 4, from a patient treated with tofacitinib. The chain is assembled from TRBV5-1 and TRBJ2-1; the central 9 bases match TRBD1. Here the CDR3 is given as CASSTGGQGYNEQFF. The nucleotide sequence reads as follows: TGCGCCAGCAGCACGGGGGGACAGGGCTACAATGAGCAGTTCTTC.